This TCR beta chain was captured by sequencing in a study of control samples from healthy donors and cancer patients. Only in-frame clones appear in the TCRdb table, and some are missing; sequencing was by immunoSEQ multiplex PCR. There are over 150,000 clones in the sample; more than 85% occur only once, and approximately 2% lies in the top ten. V lost 6 bases, J lost 4 bases, and 8 bases stayed unmatched. CDR1 and CDR2 from the germline V gene are MNHEY and SVGEGT. The CDR3 totals 16 residues. The rearrangement joins TRBV6-2 or TRBV6-3 to TRBJ2-5; 13 positions match TRBD2. The clonotype was recovered from a woman aged 40 to 55 in good health. Input material: blood. Here the CDR3 reads CASSSRLAGGRETQYF. CDR3 bases: TGTGCCAGCAGCTCTCGACTAGCGGGGGGCCGAGAGACCCAGTACTTC.